The 8 T cell receptor beta chains below come from one sample, sequenced in a study of OX40 agonist ivuxolimab in advanced cancers. Library generation was performed with the immunoSEQ multiplex PCR assay. TCRdb carries this immuneACCESS record with in-frame sequences only. Its versions omit some clonotypes, under half of them owing to an unresolved V gene in the studies checked, with the rest unexplained. Within this sample are tens of thousands of clones, with 90% of them counted one time only. Under 0.6% of the sample comes from the top ten. The sample here was CD4+ or CD8+ T cells sorted from blood, taken in a trial of the OX40 agonist ivuxolimab. These TCRs come from an adult with an advanced solid tumor such as melanoma, head and neck, liver or kidney cancer.

The gene calls are TRBV2 and TRBJ2-5; TRBD1 matches 7 bases. CDR3 size: 15 residues. V gave up 6 bases and J gave up 3 bases; unmatched junction bases: 10. Germline values: CDR1 SNHLY, CDR2 FYNNEI. In DNA form, the CDR3 reads TGTGCCAGCAGCCCCGACAGGGCCCAAAAAGAGACCCAGTACTTC. Its protein is CASSPDRAQKETQYF.

CDR3 sequence: CASSQDWRGSNNEQFF. The CDR3 nucleotides are TGCGCCAGCAGCCAAGATTGGAGGGGTAGTAACAATGAGCAGTTCTTC. The V and J genes are TRBV4-3 and TRBJ2-1; D is perhaps TRBD2 (6 bases). The germline CDR1 and CDR2 sequences are LGHNA and YSLEER. The CDR3 is made up of 16 amino acids. V lost 0 bases and J lost 5, with 14 bases in between.

The chain joins TRBV18 to TRBJ2-2; 8 bases line up with TRBD2. Germline V CDR1 and CDR2: KGHSH, LQKENI. The CDR3 loop spans 16 amino acids. V shed 5 bases and J 6 bases; nucleotides not matched to a gene: 11. Written as DNA, the CDR3 is TGTGCCAGCTCATCAGATACGGGAGGGCCGGCCGGGGAGCTGTTTTTT. It specifies CASSSDTGGPAGELFF.

V usage is TRBV13 and J usage is TRBJ2-3, with 9 bases that match TRBD2. The V gene end was trimmed by 2 bases and the J gene end by 5 bases; junction bases not matched to a gene: 8. This CDR3 region has 16 residues. Germline CDR1 is PRHDT and CDR2 is FYEKMQ (reference sequence). CDR3 DNA sequence: TGTGCCAGCAGCTTATTCAGAGCGGGGGGAGGAGATACGCAGTATTTT. It specifies CASSLFRAGGGDTQYF. The whole variable domain, remainder taken from reference TRBV13 and TRBJ2-3, is AAGVIQSPRHLIKEKRETATLKCYPIPRHDTVYWYQQGPGQDPQFLISFYEKMQSDKGSIPDRFSAQQFSDYHSELNMSSLELGDSALYFCASSLFRAGGGDTQYFGPGTRLTVL.

The chain combines TRBV29-1 with TRBJ2-1; D uncertain. Germline V lookup: CDR1 SQVTM, CDR2 ANQGSEA. Trimming removed 7 bases at V and 1 base at J, with 5 bases between. The CDR3 is 11 amino acids. The CDR3 bases are TGCAGCGAGCAGTCCTACAATGAGCAGTTCTTC. The encoded protein is CSEQSYNEQFF.

This clone was recorded only once. The chain couples TRBV28 to TRBJ2-7, with TRBD2 matching 10 bases. The V and J ends lost 5 bases and 8 bases, in that order; junction bases with no gene match: 15. The length of the CDR3 is 16 residues. Germline lookup yields CDR1 MDHEN and CDR2 SYDVKM. In DNA, the CDR3 is TGTGCCAGCAGTCAGATTTCTAGCGGGAGCCCCTTAAAGCAGTACTTC. Translating gives CASSQISSGSPLKQYF.

V usage is TRBV29-1 and J usage is TRBJ2-1; 14 nucleotides line up with TRBD2. Germline V CDR1 and CDR2: SQVTM, ANQGSEA. V shed 8 bases and J 9 bases; nucleotides not matched to a gene: 12. There are 15 residues in the CDR3. The CDR3 reads CSSLPGTSGRSEQFF. The DNA of the CDR3 is TGCAGCTCATTGCCCGGGACTAGCGGGAGAAGTGAGCAGTTCTTC.

V is TRBV9 and J is TRBJ2-5; D unclear. CDR1 SGDLS and CDR2 YYNGEE come from the germline V gene. V lost 1 base, J lost 1 base, and 11 bases lay in between. The CDR3 length is 15 residues. The CDR3 nucleotides read TGTGCCAGCAGCGTATTAGGGAATGTCCAAGAGACCCAGTACTTC. Amino acids: CASSVLGNVQETQYF. Combining the CDR3 with reference TRBV9 and TRBJ2-5 gives the whole variable domain DSGVTQTPKHLITATGQRVTLRCSPRSGDLSVYWYQQSLDQGLQFLIQYYNGEERAKGNILERFSAQQFPDLHSELNLSSLELGDSALYFCASSVLGNVQETQYFGPGTRLLVL.